The clone carrying this T cell receptor beta chain has a handful of counts. What it recognizes is unknown. The data are from a study of beta chain features in type 1 diabetes. Looking at the study overall: Sorted cell examination encompassed roughly 110 million cells across all samples. General study findings and limits: The naive, central memory and Treg TCRB repertoires looked more alike in patients than they did in healthy donors.

Blood was collected once per donor into heparin, averaging about 0.12 L. Populations obtained by sorting all exceeded 98% purity. Expressed TCRB transcripts got sequenced, as all isolated RNA was reverse transcribed. This table comes from immunoSEQ multiplex PCR, and its TCRdb copy is limited to in-frame clones, with some not included. The table includes 400,000 to 550,000 clones, about an eighth detected once. The ends lost 4 bases at V and 5 bases at J; junction bases unmatched: 3. The CDR3 contains 14 residues. From germline, CDR1 is SGDLS and CDR2 YYNGEE. This clonotype was sampled from a woman between 18 and 30 years old in good health. Sequences were obtained from naive CD4+ T cells from blood. The gene calls are TRBV9 and TRBJ1-6; 7 nucleotides line up with TRBD1. CDR3 coding DNA: TGTGCCAGCAGCTCGACAGGGAATAATTCACCCCTCCACTTT. Protein: CASSSTGNNSPLHF. The full variable domain, completed using reference TRBV9 and TRBJ1-6, is DSGVTQTPKHLITATGQRVTLRCSPRSGDLSVYWYQQSLDQGLQFLIQYYNGEERAKGNILERFSAQQFPDLHSELNLSSLELGDSALYFCASSSTGNNSPLHFGNGTRLTVT.